Each of the 26 T cell receptor beta chains below was sequenced from the same sample in a study of OX40 agonist ivuxolimab in advanced cancers. The assay was immunoSEQ multiplex PCR, and TCRdb's table has in-frame clones only and misses some. The table lists about 61,000 clones, around 92% of them singletons. The sample in question was CD4+ or CD8+ T cells sorted from blood, obtained in a trial of the OX40 agonist ivuxolimab. These receptors all stem from an adult with an advanced solid tumor such as melanoma, head and neck, liver or kidney cancer.

The chain combines TRBV6-5 with TRBJ2-7; D might be TRBD1 (7 bases). Germline CDR1 reads MNHEY; CDR2 reads SVGAGI. Trimming cost V 0 bases and J 3 bases, with 15 bases left between them. The CDR3 consists of 16 residues. In nucleotides, the CDR3 is TGTGCCAGCAGTTACTCTAGCGGACAGGAGAGCTACGAGCAGTACTTC. Translation gives CASSYSSGQESYEQYF.

The genes are TRBV13 and TRBJ2-1; D is perhaps TRBD2 (6 bases). The CDR3 loop spans 15 amino acids. CDR1 and CDR2 from the germline V gene are PRHDT and FYEKMQ (reference sequence). Between the trimmed V and J ends, which lost 1 base and 7 bases, there was a span of 14 bases. The CDR3 DNA follows: TGTGCCAGCAGCTTAGTTAGCGGAGCTTCTAATGAGCAGTTCTTC. Encoded protein: CASSLVSGASNEQFF.

The chain combines TRBV15 with TRBJ1-1; tentatively, D is TRBD1 (6 bases). This CDR3 region has 16 residues. Germline CDR1 and CDR2: LNHNV and YYDKDF (reference sequence). Trimming cost V 4 bases and J 0 bases, with 15 bases left between them. CDR3 protein: CATSTIGQTLNTEAFF. As DNA, the CDR3 is TGTGCCACCAGCACCATAGGACAGACTTTGAACACTGAAGCTTTCTTT. Full variable domain (outside the CDR3, taken from reference TRBV15 and TRBJ1-1): DAMVIQNPRYQVTQFGKPVTLSCSQTLNHNVMYWYQQKSSQAPKLLFHYYDKDFNNEADTPDNFQSRRPNTSFCFLDIRSPGLGDTAMYLCATSTIGQTLNTEAFFGQGTRLTVV.

The CDR3 bases are TGTGCCAGCAGCTTCTATGGGAGTAGCACAGATACGCAGTATTTT. It encodes CASSFYGSSTDTQYF. The chain links TRBV13 to TRBJ2-3; possible D gene TRBD2, 5 bases. The CDR3 consists of 15 residues. The germline V and J ends were trimmed by 3 bases and 0 bases, with 10 bases remaining between them. From germline, CDR1 is PRHDT and CDR2 FYEKMQ (reference sequence).

The chain has TRBV28 and TRBJ1-2, with 7 bases lining up with TRBD1. Losses at the gene ends were 1 base for V and 3 bases for J; bases not matched to a gene: 11. Germline V lookup: CDR1 MDHEN, CDR2 SYDVKM. The CDR3 loop spans 17 amino acids. Here the CDR3 DNA reads TGTGCCAGCAGTTTATTCGTATTAGACAGGGCGGACTATGGCTACACCTTC. Its translation: CASSLFVLDRADYGYTF.

The gene calls are TRBV27 and TRBJ1-1; D ambiguous. The V gene lost 4 bases and the J gene lost 0 bases, with 15 bases spanning the gap. Germline-derived CDR1 and CDR2 are MNHEY and SMNVEV (reference sequence). The CDR3 extends over 16 amino acids. The CDR3 coding sequence is TGTGCCAGCAGTTCCCGGGAGGTTTGGATGAACACTGAAGCTTTCTTT. Its translation: CASSSREVWMNTEAFF.

The chain uses TRBV5-1 and TRBJ2-3; D unresolved. The germline CDR1 and CDR2 sequences are SGHRS and YFSETQ. The CDR3 length is 12 residues. The germline V and J ends were trimmed by 6 bases and 4 bases, with 9 bases remaining between them. The CDR3 loop is CASTSRPDTQYF. CDR3 nucleotide sequence: TGCGCCAGCACGTCACGACCAGATACGCAGTATTTT.

The V gene is TRBV30, the J gene TRBJ2-7; 9 positions match TRBD1. Germline V CDR1 and CDR2: GTSNPN, SVGIG (reference sequence). There are 15 residues in the CDR3. V trimming: 2 bases; J trimming: 5 bases; junction bases outside the gene matches: 10. The DNA for the CDR3 is TGTGCCTGGAGTCGTGGACAGGGGACTTCCCACGAGCAGTACTTC. This translates into CAWSRGQGTSHEQYF.

The J gene is TRBJ2-1, the V gene TRBV30, with 11 positions matching TRBD1. This CDR3 has 14 residues. Trimming removed 2 bases from V and 6 bases from J; junction bases left unmatched: 3. The germline V gene has CDR1 GTSNPN and CDR2 SVGIG (reference sequence). CDR3 residues: CAWSSGTGGNEQFF. CDR3 DNA sequence: TGTGCCTGGAGTTCCGGGACAGGGGGCAATGAGCAGTTCTTC.

The chain uses TRBV4-1 and TRBJ2-2; 7 nucleotides line up with TRBD1. This CDR3 region has 15 residues. The germline CDR1 and CDR2 sequences are MGHRA and YSYEKL. The V segment lost 7 bases and the J segment 7 bases; nucleotides outside the gene matches: 12. DNA of the CDR3: TGCGCCAGCAACCTCAGGGGGTCTGATGGCGGGGAGCTGTTTTTT. Residues: CASNLRGSDGGELFF.

The chain joins TRBV29-1 to TRBJ1-2; TRBD1 matches 12 bases. CDR1 SQVTM and CDR2 ANQGSEA come from the germline V gene. V shed 6 bases and J 7 bases; nucleotides not matched to a gene: 6. The CDR3 is 13 amino acids. The CDR3 bases are TGCAGCGTAGGGACAGGGGGCGCGGTTGGCTACACCTTC. Its protein product is CSVGTGGAVGYTF. The full variable domain, with the rest looked up from reference TRBV29-1 and TRBJ1-2, is SAVISQKPSRDICQRGTSLTIQCQVDSQVTMMFWYRQQPGQSLTLIATANQGSEATYESGFVIDKFPISRPNLTFSTLTVSNMSPEDSSIYLCSVGTGGAVGYTFGSGTRLTVV.

This rearrangement joins TRBV4-1 to TRBJ2-1; no firm D call. This CDR3 has 15 amino acids. Trimming removed 1 base from V and 5 bases from J, with 12 bases in between. Germline V CDR1 and CDR2: MGHRA, YSYEKL. The DNA of the CDR3 is TGCGCCAGCAGCCAAGTGGAGCTGACAAACAATGAGCAGTTCTTC. Translating it yields CASSQVELTNNEQFF.

The V gene is TRBV19, the J gene TRBJ2-2, with 7 bases that match TRBD1. The V gene's germline CDR1 is LNHDA and CDR2 SQIVND (reference sequence). Trimming at V came to 3 bases and at J to 1 base, leaving 2 bases not matched to a gene. The CDR3 contains 15 residues. This CDR3 is CASSIYRGNTGELFF. Here the CDR3 DNA reads TGTGCCAGTAGTATTTACAGGGGGAACACCGGGGAGCTGTTTTTT.

The chain recombines TRBV7-8 with TRBJ2-5; TRBD2 aligns across 8 bases. V dropped 5 bases and J dropped 3; count of bases not matched to a gene: 8. Germline CDR1 and CDR2: SGHVS and FQNEAQ. This CDR3 comprises 15 residues. Written as DNA, the CDR3 is TGTGCCAGCAGCGCCATACTAGCGGCTAAAGAGACCCAGTACTTC. It codes for CASSAILAAKETQYF. The entire variable domain, with the rest obtained from reference TRBV7-8 and TRBJ2-5, is as follows: GAGVSQSPRYKVAKRGQDVALRCDPISGHVSLFWYQQALGQGPEFLTYFQNEAQLDKSGLPSDRFFAERPEGSVSTLKIQRTQQEDSAVYLCASSAILAAKETQYFGPGTRLLVL.

The chain is built from TRBV6-6 and TRBJ2-7; tentatively, D is TRBD2 (6 bases). The germline CDR1 and CDR2 sequences are MNHNY and SVGAGI (reference sequence). V lost 2 bases to trimming and J lost 6 bases, with 8 bases between them. CDR3 length: 12 amino acids. In DNA, the CDR3 is TGTGCCAGCAGTTACGGAGGGCGCGAGCAGTACGTC. Protein product: CASSYGGREQYV.

The gene calls are TRBV2 and TRBJ2-6; 7 nucleotides match TRBD1. V was clipped by 5 bases and J by 0 bases; unmatched bases: 7. CDR3 size: 17 residues. CDR1 and CDR2 from the germline V gene are SNHLY and FYNNEI. In nucleotides, the CDR3 is TGTGCCAGCAGTATTGACAGGGATAACTCTGGGGCCAACGTCCTGACTTTC. Translating gives CASSIDRDNSGANVLTF.

The rearrangement uses TRBV5-1 and TRBJ1-5; D gene unclear. CDR3 length: 13 amino acids. The V gene lost 0 bases and the J gene lost 3 bases, with 4 bases spanning the gap. Germline V CDR1 and CDR2: SGHRS, YFSETQ. This CDR3 reads CASSLVPNQPQHF. The DNA of the CDR3 is TGCGCCAGCAGCTTGGTGCCCAATCAGCCCCAGCATTTT.

This chain connects TRBV28 to TRBJ1-1; TRBD1 aligns across 7 bases. CDR3 length: 14 amino acids. J gave up 5 bases and V 5 bases, and 8 bases lay outside the gene matches. The germline V gene encodes CDR1 MDHEN and CDR2 SYDVKM. CDR3: CASSPPGTVTEAFF. In DNA, the CDR3 is TGTGCCAGCAGTCCCCCCGGGACAGTGACTGAAGCTTTCTTT.

DNA of the CDR3: TGTGCCAGCAGTTACTCGGCCTTCTACGAGCAGTACTTC. Protein product: CASSYSAFYEQYF. This rearrangement joins TRBV6-5 to TRBJ2-7; D remains unclear. Trimming took off 0 bases at V and 3 bases at J, with 6 bases between the two ends. The germline V gene has CDR1 MNHEY and CDR2 SVGAGI. The CDR3 loop spans 13 amino acids.

This chain joins TRBV30 and TRBJ1-2, with unresolved D. Trimming shortened V by 2 bases and J by 4 bases, and 8 bases separated the two germline ends. CDR1 and CDR2 from the germline V gene are GTSNPN and SVGIG (reference sequence). This CDR3 contains 12 residues. CDR3 nucleotides: TGTGCCTGGAGTCCAAACTTCTATGGCTACACCTTC. As protein: CAWSPNFYGYTF.

The chain employs TRBV7-9 and TRBJ2-1; D gene ambiguous. V lost 3 bases, J lost 9 bases, and 6 bases lay in between. The CDR3 sequence is 11 residues long. From germline, CDR1 is SEHNR and CDR2 FQNEAQ (reference sequence). The CDR3 loop is CASSFHVEQFF. The CDR3 nucleotides are TGTGCCAGCAGCTTTCATGTTGAGCAGTTCTTC.

The V call is TRBV4-2, the J call TRBJ1-1; TRBD1 matches 9 bases. V lost 0 bases and J lost 6; bases outside the gene matches: 5. Looked up from germline, CDR1 is LGHNA and CDR2 is YNFKEQ. This CDR3 spans 15 amino acids. The CDR3 DNA reads TGTGCCAGCAGCCAAGATTTGGGACAGGGCCCTGAAGCTTTCTTT. It encodes CASSQDLGQGPEAFF.

The chain combines TRBV30 with TRBJ1-6; D gene ambiguous. Trimming removed 2 bases from V and 9 bases from J, with 5 bases in between. The CDR3 totals 11 residues. Germline V lookup: CDR1 GTSNPN, CDR2 SVGIG (reference sequence). The CDR3 DNA reads as TGTGCCTGGAGTCACCCTTCACCCCTCCACTTT. Its translation: CAWSHPSPLHF.

Concerning this clone itself: Since a much larger clone is just one base distant, this may be a read error. At the DNA level, this CDR3 is encoded by other sequences in the same sample as well. This rearrangement joins TRBV28 to TRBJ1-5; D is ambiguous. The V gene's germline CDR1 is MDHEN and CDR2 SYDVKM. Between the trimmed V and J ends, which lost 4 bases and 6 bases, there was a span of 4 bases. The CDR3 runs 11 residues. The CDR3 nucleotides are TGTGCCAGCAGTTATGGTCAGCCCCAGCATTTT. It encodes CASSYGQPQHF.

The rearrangement uses TRBV7-2 and TRBJ1-1; D gene unclear. The CDR3 is 13 amino acids. Per the germline V gene, CDR1 is SGHTA and CDR2 is FQGNSA. The V end lost 4 bases, the J end lost 0 bases, and 6 bases lay between the germline ends. The CDR3 DNA reads TGTGCCAGCAGCTATCAGATGAACACTGAAGCTTTCTTT. It codes for CASSYQMNTEAFF.

The chain joins TRBV2 to TRBJ1-3, with 9 positions matching TRBD1. J was trimmed by 3 bases and V by 9 bases; bases with no gene match: 6. CDR3 length: 14 residues. Germline CDR1 and CDR2: SNHLY and FYNNEI. CDR3 residues: CASTTGGRGNTIYF. CDR3 coding DNA: TGTGCCAGTACCACAGGGGGCCGTGGAAACACCATATATTTT.